The next 22 T cell receptor beta chains were all read from a single sample in a study of CD8 T cells in ankylosing spondylitis (dated by TCRdb to 2016 to 2017). The library was obtained by 5' RACE. The instrument was an Illumina HiSeq 2500. TCRdb reran the public reads through fastp at Q25 and MiXCR, keeping productive beta chains. A single entry per CDR3 protein holds the most common genes and DNA from its merged rows. Here the sample has about 250,000 distinct CDR3 sequences; roughly 32% occur a single time. The ten largest account for roughly 4.2% of the sample. The material sequenced was blood, either unsorted or a sorted T cell fraction (not recorded which). The receptor set was obtained from a male donor with ankylosing spondylitis or in good health (not recorded which).

The genes are TRBV7-7 and TRBJ2-3, with TRBD2 identical over 10 bases. The V segment lost 6 bases and the J segment 2 bases; nucleotides outside the gene matches: 8. CDR3 length equals 16 residues. From germline, CDR1 is SSHAT and CDR2 FNYEAQ (reference sequence). CDR3 nucleotides: TGTGCCAGCAGGAAGATAGCGGGGGGCCCCACAGATACGCAGTATTTT. This sequence encodes CASRKIAGGPTDTQYF.

The chain joins TRBV15 to TRBJ2-3; no firm D call. CDR1 is LNHNV, CDR2 YYDKDF, per germline (reference sequence). The CDR3 length is 12 residues. V was pared by 6 bases and J by 0 bases, with 4 bases between. CDR3: CATRSSTDTQYF. CDR3 nucleotide sequence: TGTGCCACCAGATCTAGCACAGATACGCAGTATTTT.

The rearrangement uses TRBV6-5 and TRBJ1-3; weak D call: TRBD1 (6 bases). The CDR3 is 16 residues long. Germline CDR1 is MNHEY and CDR2 is SVGAGI. The ends were cut back, 2 bases at V and 4 bases at J, with 15 bases in the middle. CDR3: CASSYGGQTNGNTIYF. The CDR3 nucleotides are TGTGCCAGCAGTTACGGGGGGCAGACCAACGGAAACACCATATATTTT.

This clonotype was detected a few times. This chain connects TRBV12-5 to TRBJ2-3; unclear D gene. Trimming shortened V by 0 bases and J by 6 bases, and 7 bases separated the two germline ends. The germline CDR1 and CDR2 sequences are LGHNT and FRNRAP. The CDR3 covers 13 residues. The CDR3 sequence is CASGLVLPDTQYF. In DNA, the CDR3 is TGTGCTAGTGGTTTGGTCCTCCCGGATACGCAGTATTTT.

The chain recombines TRBV9 with TRBJ1-2; 7 bases are shared with TRBD1. Germline values: CDR1 SGDLS, CDR2 YYNGEE. There are 13 residues in the CDR3. V was clipped by 3 bases and J by 6 bases; unmatched bases: 5. CDR3 nucleotides: TGTGCCAGCAGCGGACAGGGTTACGATGGCTACACCTTC. Residues: CASSGQGYDGYTF.

V and J are TRBV7-2 and TRBJ2-7; D could derive from TRBD1 or TRBD2 (5 bases each). Germline-derived CDR1 and CDR2 are SGHTA and FQGNSA. CDR3 length equals 11 residues. The V end was cut by 7 bases, the J end by 7 bases, with 11 bases between. CDR3 loop: CASTDYREQYF. In DNA, the CDR3 is TGTGCCAGCACCGACTACAGGGAGCAGTACTTC.

This clonotype has more than one count but fewer than ten. The chain carries TRBV12-3 or TRBV12-4 and TRBJ2-3; D unresolved. Trimming left V 4 bases short and J 4 bases short, with 9 bases between. The CDR3 has 13 amino acids. The DNA of the CDR3 is TGTGCCAGCAGTTCCCCTCTAGCAGATACGCAGTATTTT. The encoded protein is CASSSPLADTQYF.

This clonotype was detected only a few times. This sequence joins TRBV5-6 and TRBJ2-3, with D possibly TRBD2 on 5 matching bases. Germline V gene sequence: CDR1 SGHDT, CDR2 YYEEEE. This CDR3 is built from 15 residues. V lost 2 bases to trimming and J lost 4 bases, with 14 bases between them. CDR3 sequence reads: CASSFPGIGADTQYF. The DNA of the CDR3 is TGTGCCAGCAGCTTTCCCGGGATCGGCGCAGATACGCAGTATTTT. Looking up the rest from reference TRBV5-6 and TRBJ2-3 gives the full variable domain: DAGVTQSPTHLIKTRGQQVTLRCSPKSGHDTVSWYQQALGQGPQFIFQYYEEEERQRGNFPDRFSGHQFPNYSSELNVNALLLGDSALYLCASSFPGIGADTQYFGPGTRLTVL.

This chain connects TRBV9 to TRBJ1-3; D uncertain. Germline values: CDR1 SGDLS, CDR2 YYNGEE. CDR3 length: 12 amino acids. V dropped 4 bases and J dropped 3 bases, with 5 bases sitting between them. The CDR3 DNA reads as TGTGCCAGCAGCCCTGTTGGAAACACCATATATTTT. Translated: CASSPVGNTIYF.

This clonotype was seen more than once but under ten times. This chain's CDR3 is CSAQIRRDSRKGPQHF. CDR3 in DNA: TGCAGTGCACAAATCCGACGGGACAGCCGAAAGGGGCCCCAGCATTTT. V usage is TRBV20-1 and J usage is TRBJ1-5, with 7 positions matching TRBD1. V shed 6 bases, J shed 9 bases, and the junction held 20 bases outside the gene matches. Germline V gives CDR1 DFQATT, CDR2 SNEGSKA (reference sequence). There are 16 residues in the CDR3.

The CDR3 coding sequence is TGCGCCAGCAGCCCACAGGGACAGGGGAACACCGGGGAGCTGTTTTTT. This sequence encodes CASSPQGQGNTGELFF. The chain is built from TRBV5-1 and TRBJ2-2; 9 nucleotides align to TRBD1. The germline V gene encodes CDR1 SGHRS and CDR2 YFSETQ. The CDR3 runs to 16 residues. Trimming cost V 4 bases and J 1 base; bases outside gene matches: 5.

The chain carries TRBV28 and TRBJ2-7; TRBD1 might be the D (5 bases). The CDR3 has 13 amino acids. The ends were cut back, 2 bases at V and 5 bases at J, with 10 bases in the middle. Germline CDR1 reads MDHEN; CDR2 reads SYDVKM. The CDR3 loop reads CASSLNPRDEQYF. The CDR3 DNA is TGTGCCAGCAGTTTAAATCCCAGGGACGAGCAGTACTTC. Variable domain in full (rest from reference TRBV28 and TRBJ2-7): DVKVTQSSRYLVKRTGEKVFLECVQDMDHENMFWYRQDPGLGLRLIYFSYDVKMKEKGDIPEGYSVSREKKERFSLILESASTNQTSMYLCASSLNPRDEQYFGPGTRLTVT.

The chain links TRBV29-1 to TRBJ2-7; 16 nucleotides align to TRBD2. The V and J ends lost 0 bases and 4 bases, in that order; junction bases with no gene match: 9. The length of the CDR3 is 18 residues. CDR1 SQVTM and CDR2 ANQGSEA come from the germline V gene. CDR3 protein: CSVEDWGTSGGEVYEQYF. CDR3 bases: TGCAGCGTTGAAGATTGGGGGACTAGCGGGGGGGAAGTATACGAGCAGTACTTC.

J is TRBJ1-1 and V is TRBV20-1; D unresolved. Germline CDR1 DFQATT, CDR2 SNEGSKA (reference sequence). CDR3 length: 11 amino acids. V was shortened by 2 bases and J by 2 bases, with 3 bases between the two germline ends. CDR3 residues: CSARKNTEAFF. The CDR3 nucleotides read TGCAGTGCTAGAAAAAACACTGAAGCTTTCTTT.

This clonotype has more than one count but fewer than ten. V usage is TRBV9 and J usage is TRBJ2-3; 8 nucleotides line up with TRBD1. Germline V CDR1 and CDR2: SGDLS, YYNGEE. The CDR3 has 18 residues. The J segment lost 0 bases and the V segment lost 2 bases, leaving 11 bases of the junction unmatched. The CDR3 DNA follows: TGTGCCAGCAGCGTCAGGACAGGGTTCCTTTCTAGCACAGATACGCAGTATTTT. As protein: CASSVRTGFLSSTDTQYF. Full variable domain (rest looked up from reference TRBV9 and TRBJ2-3): DSGVTQTPKHLITATGQRVTLRCSPRSGDLSVYWYQQSLDQGLQFLIQYYNGEERAKGNILERFSAQQFPDLHSELNLSSLELGDSALYFCASSVRTGFLSSTDTQYFGPGTRLTVL.

V is TRBV20-1 and J is TRBJ2-2; D is perhaps TRBD1 (5 bases). Germline values: CDR1 DFQATT, CDR2 SNEGSKA (reference sequence). The CDR3 spans 17 residues. V lost 0 bases, J lost 3 bases, and 17 bases lay in between. The CDR3 DNA follows: TGCAGTGCTAGAGATCTGTGGTTGGGGCCGGACACCGGGGAGCTGTTTTTT. Protein sequence: CSARDLWLGPDTGELFF.

The chain couples TRBV5-1 to TRBJ1-6; TRBD1 is a possible D gene (5 bases). There are 14 residues in the CDR3. Germline V gene sequence: CDR1 SGHRS, CDR2 YFSETQ. Trimming stripped 3 bases from V and 10 bases from J, with 14 bases between. CDR3: CASSSTGGGSPLHF. The CDR3 region has the DNA TGCGCCAGCAGCTCTACAGGTGGCGGGTCACCCCTCCACTTT.

This clonotype was counted a few times. V is TRBV5-5 and J is TRBJ2-4; possibly TRBD2 for D (5 bases). Germline V gene sequence: CDR1 SGHKS, CDR2 YYEKEE (reference sequence). The CDR3 contains 11 residues. The V gene lost 4 bases and the J gene lost 9 bases, with 8 bases spanning the gap. CDR3 residues: CASSAEGIQYF. For the CDR3, the DNA is TGTGCCAGCAGCGCCGAGGGCATTCAGTACTTC.

V gene TRBV7-3 combines with J gene TRBJ2-3; 8 nucleotides align to TRBD1. This CDR3 contains 18 residues. Germline values: CDR1 SGHTA, CDR2 FQGTGA. V dropped 5 bases and J dropped 5; count of bases not matched to a gene: 18. CDR3 region: CASSPQIGQGAYGDTQYF. CDR3 nucleotide sequence: TGTGCCAGCAGCCCACAAATTGGCCAGGGGGCTTATGGAGATACGCAGTATTTT.

V is TRBV7-6 and J is TRBJ2-7; D gene ambiguous. V was trimmed by 1 base and J by 2 bases, leaving 12 bases between them. This CDR3 is 15 amino acids long. CDR1 is SGHVS and CDR2 is FNYEAQ in the germline V gene. The CDR3 nucleotides are TGTGCCAGCAGCTTAGAGGAGTCCTTTACCTACGAGCAGTACTTC. This gives the protein CASSLEESFTYEQYF.

The CDR3 nucleotides are TGTGCCAGCAGACCCCGCGGGTCGGGAGGCTACACCTTC. Its translation is CASRPRGSGGYTF. The V call is TRBV12-3 or TRBV12-4, the J call TRBJ1-2; the D is unclear. V gave up 6 bases and J gave up 8 bases, with 16 bases separating them. The CDR3 is 13 residues long.

The chain links TRBV6-1 to TRBJ1-5, with D possibly matching TRBD1 (6 bases). Germline assignment: CDR1 MNHNS and CDR2 SASEGT. Trimming removed 6 bases at V and 2 bases at J, with 8 bases between. The CDR3 spans 13 residues. The CDR3 DNA follows: TGTGCCAGCAGCAGACAGGGCAATCAGCCCCAGCATTTT. It yields the protein CASSRQGNQPQHF.